Shown below are 4 T cell receptor beta chains from a single sample sequenced in a study of cytomegalovirus exposure and HLA in healthy donors. The PCR had 60 Vbeta and 13 Jbeta primers. Clones were read by immunoSEQ multiplex PCR, and TCRdb kept only the in-frame ones, dropping some. The table records 130,000 or so clones, more than 75% of them present only once. The sequenced sample consisted of PBMCs. The source of these receptors is a man aged 18-30 years in good health and CMV-seropositive.

The rearrangement joins TRBV9 to TRBJ1-4; D might be TRBD1 (6 bases). Germline CDR1 is SGDLS and CDR2 is YYNGEE. Trimming took 0 bases from V and 8 from J, leaving 14 bases between them. This CDR3 is 15 amino acids long. This CDR3 is CASSVEGRGREKLFF. DNA for the CDR3: TGTGCCAGCAGCGTAGAGGGCAGGGGCAGGGAAAAACTGTTTTTT.

V gene TRBV11-2 combines with J gene TRBJ2-7; 7 positions match TRBD2. Germline-derived CDR1 and CDR2 are SGHAT and FQNNGV. V lost 2 bases to trimming and J lost 2 bases; unmatched junction nucleotides: 3. The CDR3 totals 14 residues. The CDR3 region is CASSLSGGTYEQYF. CDR3 DNA: TGTGCCAGCAGCTTATCCGGGGGGACCTACGAGCAGTACTTC. Full variable domain (rest looked up from reference TRBV11-2 and TRBJ2-7): EAGVAQSPRYKIIEKRQSVAFWCNPISGHATLYWYQQILGQGPKLLIQFQNNGVVDDSQLPKDRFSAERLKGVDSTLKIQPAKLEDSAVYLCASSLSGGTYEQYFGPGTRLTVT.

The rearrangement joins TRBV5-4 to TRBJ2-1, with 11 nucleotides matching TRBD2. The CDR3 length is 15 residues. V trimming: 4 bases; J trimming: 6 bases; junction bases outside the gene matches: 6. Germline V gives CDR1 SGHNT, CDR2 YYREEE (reference sequence). CDR3 nucleotides: TGTGCCAGCAGCGCGACTAGCGGGAAGAGCAATGAGCAGTTCTTC. Its translation: CASSATSGKSNEQFF.

CDR3 nucleotide sequence: TGTGCCAGCAGTGAACCCCCAGGAAAACAAGCTAACTATGGCTACACCTTC. It yields the protein CASSEPPGKQANYGYTF. The rearrangement uses TRBV6-1 and TRBJ1-2; D call uncertain. The CDR3 length is 17 residues. Trimming left V 2 bases short and J 0 bases short, with 16 bases between. Germline assignment: CDR1 MNHNS and CDR2 SASEGT.